This T cell receptor beta chain was retrieved from a study of cytomegalovirus exposure and HLA in healthy donors (dated by TCRdb to about 2017). As for the study more broadly: A later analysis indicated that the 90 to 150 validation repertoires were generated on the platform also employed for the approximately 700 repertoires of the first cohort. The study aimed to test whether cataloging public T cell receptors could reveal signatures of past pathogen exposure. A separate validation cohort of over 95 different subjects was used in addition to the roughly 720-subject first cohort. The study combined high-throughput TCR immunosequencing, statistical association of individual TCRs with disease status, and machine learning to predict cytomegalovirus infection status. Results and caveats for the whole study, not just this receptor: Cytomegalovirus status was reported to be diagnosed by the classifier with high specificity and sensitivity in both the original and validation cohorts. It was suggested by the authors that the approach could potentially be generalized to other disease states and immunological phenotypes. Most TCR sequences were seen in very few donors, while some public TCRs were found in many individuals. A later analysis lacked HLA typing for the validation cohort, so it scored co-occurrence in that cohort across all 120 repertoires. The study gave a list of 150 to 200 TCR beta chains associated with cytomegalovirus. In vitro tests confirmed that three of the cytomegalovirus-associated TCR beta chains recognize cytomegalovirus antigens. Of the cluster scores, 90% to 95% were above 0 in a later analysis, which found that TCRs clustered in the first cohort also tended to co-occur in the 95 to 150 validation repertoires.

The library was obtained by the immunoSEQ multiplex PCR assay. The authors processed their data as follows. To diagnose cytomegalovirus status from the catalog of TCR beta chain sequences, a statistical classification framework was built. TCRdb took over this immuneACCESS table, retaining in-frame rearrangements with V and J assigned. Such tables are incomplete; in checked studies, under half of the missing clones stem from an unresolved V gene, and the remainder is unexplained. That table is the source of V, J and clone size, and D and trimming were worked out from the DNA. The sample table holds fewer than 200,000 clones, of which approximately 89% were seen once. The top ten clones comprise under 13% of the sample. About this clone itself: Its antigen specificity is not known. No quality values exist for individual bases; no much larger clone is one base distant.

Donors formed part of the validation cohort, which comprised over a hundred subjects and was distinct from the first cohort of 666 subjects. The CDR3 has 13 amino acids, counting the end cysteine and phenylalanine. CDR3 DNA is the only sequence kept; it has 39 bases, read in frame from the first base. The junction shows trimming of 2 bases on V and 7 bases on J, plus 11 bases between the germline ends. Taken from the germline V gene (reference sequence), the CDR1 and CDR2 loops are MNHEY and SMNVEV. The rearrangement combines TRBV27 with TRBJ1-2, with TRBD1 perhaps the D gene, on 6 matching bases. The sequence was obtained from a young woman in good health and CMV-seropositive. Sequenced material: PBMCs. The CDR3 protein is CASSLRGTGGYTF. In nucleotides, the sequence is TGTGCCAGCAGTTTAAGGGGGACCGGTGGCTACACCTTC.